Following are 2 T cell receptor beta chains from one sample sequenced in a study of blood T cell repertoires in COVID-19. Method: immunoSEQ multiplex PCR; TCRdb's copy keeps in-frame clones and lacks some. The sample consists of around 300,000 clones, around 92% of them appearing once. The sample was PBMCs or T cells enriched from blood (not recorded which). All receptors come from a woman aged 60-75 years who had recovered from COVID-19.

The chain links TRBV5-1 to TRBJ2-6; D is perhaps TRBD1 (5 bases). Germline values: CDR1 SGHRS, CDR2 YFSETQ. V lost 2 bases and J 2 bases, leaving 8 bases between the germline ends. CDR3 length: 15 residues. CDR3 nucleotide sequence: TGCGCCAGCAGCTTCTCAGGGACTGGGGCCAACGTCCTGACTTTC. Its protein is CASSFSGTGANVLTF.

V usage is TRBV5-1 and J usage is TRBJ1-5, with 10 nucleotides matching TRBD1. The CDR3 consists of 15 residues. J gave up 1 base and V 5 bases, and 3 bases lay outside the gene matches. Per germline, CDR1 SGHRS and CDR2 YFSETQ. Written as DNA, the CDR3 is TGCGCCAGCAGACTGGGACAGGGGAGCAATCAGCCCCAGCATTTT. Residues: CASRLGQGSNQPQHF.